The clone carrying this T cell receptor beta chain was detected only once. Antigen specificity is unknown. The data belong to a study of T-cell reconstitution after alpha-beta-depleted transplantation in children. Study-level results: Surviving recipient T cells and thymic progenitors accounted for the high day-60 TCRbeta diversity observed in some patients. Several hundred expanded graft clones reportedly supplied alpha-beta T cells about two months after transplant. One year post-transplant, T-cell counts and diversity were largely derived from T cells produced anew.

Preparation of the TCRbeta library involved a method that used unique molecular identifiers. MiXCR was run by TCRdb on the PCR reads, yielding one entry per CDR3 protein. This sample has around 450,000 distinct CDR3 sequences, with about 17% found just once. The CDR3 contains 9 residues. With 6 bases removed from V and 6 bases from J, the gap between germline ends came to 6 bases. CDR1 is DFQATT, CDR2 SNEGSKA, per germline (reference sequence). The clonotype comes from a boy younger than two who had a stem cell transplant for Wiskott-Aldrich syndrome, so the T cells may come from the graft donor. The chain links TRBV20-1 to TRBJ2-7; D is ambiguous. Material: PBMCs, mostly from graft donor cells, obtained 360 days after TCRalphabeta/CD19-depleted stem cell transplant. The CDR3 loop reads CSAGSEQYF. The CDR3 DNA sequence: TGCAGTGCAGGGTCCGAGCAGTACTTC.